This TCR beta chain was sequenced during a study of OX40 agonist ivuxolimab in advanced cancers. Broader study findings: The average count of expanded clones was higher among CD8+ T cells than among CD4+. Among expanded peripheral T cells, antigen specificity went undetermined.

The CDR3 runs to 13 residues. CDR1 is SGHVS and CDR2 is FQNEAQ in the germline V gene. Details on this clone: The antigen is not known.

Data came from immunoSEQ multiplex PCR; TCRdb stores just in-frame clones and leaves some out. The sample includes 65,000 to 100,000 clones, roughly 84% of them seen just once. Cycle 7 day 1, cycle 4 day 1, and baseline were the timepoints at which blood was sampled. Source: CD4+ or CD8+ T cells sorted from blood, taken in a trial of the OX40 agonist ivuxolimab. The chain carries TRBV7-8 and TRBJ2-5; D call uncertain. The J call is doubtful: the DNA matches TRBJ2-7 better. This receptor was taken from an adult with an advanced solid tumor such as melanoma, head and neck, liver or kidney cancer. CDR3 bases: TGTGCCAGCAGCTTAGAGGCAGGCTACGAGCAGTACTTC. As protein: CASSLEAGYEQYF.